This T cell receptor (beta chain) was profiled in a study of cytomegalovirus exposure and HLA in healthy donors. The PCR ran on 60 Vbeta and 13 Jbeta primers. Sequencing used immunoSEQ multiplex PCR; TCRdb keeps in-frame clones, though not all of them. The sample lists some 74,000 clones, roughly 80% occurring once. This CDR3 contains 13 residues. The V gene lost 0 bases and the J gene lost 1 base, with 4 bases spanning the gap. The germline V gene encodes CDR1 SGHTS and CDR2 YDEGEE. About this clone itself: Its antigen is undetermined.

Study findings and constraints: Researchers catalogued about 150 TCR beta chains as cytomegalovirus-associated.

The chain joins TRBV5-8 to TRBJ1-1, with D unresolved. The TCR was taken from a male donor in good health and CMV-seronegative. The sequencing sample was made of PBMCs. CDR3 sequence reads: CASSLDRNTEAFF. The CDR3 coding sequence is TGTGCCAGCAGCTTGGACAGGAACACTGAAGCTTTCTTT.